What follows are 31 T cell receptor beta chains derived from one specimen sequenced in a study of cytomegalovirus exposure and HLA in healthy donors. The PCR contained 60 Vbeta and 13 Jbeta primers. Data came from immunoSEQ multiplex PCR; TCRdb stores just in-frame clones and leaves some out. The sample records 100,000 to 150,000 clones, over 60% being singletons. Sequences were obtained from PBMCs. Source of these receptors: a young man in good health and CMV-seropositive.

The chain employs TRBV11-1 and TRBJ2-1; 8 nucleotides agree with TRBD2. The germline CDR1 and CDR2 sequences are SGHAT and FQDESV (reference sequence). CDR3 size: 15 residues. Trimming cost V 6 bases and J 7 bases; bases outside gene matches: 11. The CDR3 DNA follows: TGTGCCAGCAGTTCGGTACGGGGGGGCCTAAATGAGCAGTTCTTC. Protein product: CASSSVRGGLNEQFF.

This rearrangement joins TRBV6-5 to TRBJ1-1; no definite D call. Germline V CDR1 and CDR2: MNHEY, SVGAGI. V lost 0 bases and J 6 bases, leaving 8 bases between the germline ends. CDR3 length equals 13 residues. CDR3 DNA sequence: TGTGCCAGCAGTTACTCGTCCGGGGCTGAAGCTTTCTTT. Translation gives CASSYSSGAEAFF.

This clone was detected many times. The chain is built from TRBV7-9 and TRBJ1-5, with unresolved D. Germline V CDR1 and CDR2: SEHNR, FQNEAQ (reference sequence). CDR3 length equals 12 residues. Trimming removed 5 bases from V and 3 bases from J, with 5 bases in between. CDR3 in DNA: TGTGCCAGCAGCGTCCTCAATCAGCCCCAGCATTTT. It translates to CASSVLNQPQHF.

The sample holds a few counts of this clone. The CDR3 DNA reads as TGTGCCACGACAGCGAACTATGGCTACACCTTC. Amino acid sequence: CATTANYGYTF. The rearrangement joins TRBV6-5 to TRBJ1-2; perhaps TRBD1 as D (5 bases). Germline V CDR1 and CDR2: MNHEY, SVGAGI. CDR3 length: 11 residues. V lost 10 bases and J lost 2, with 8 bases in between.

As to this clone: At one of its ends the junction is not consistent with the germline gene, which may arise from a read error. The CDR3 sequence: CASSPGGTSGGAVVYNEQFF. In DNA form, the CDR3 reads TGTGCTAGCAGCCCCGGCGGGACTAGCGGGGGGGCGGTCGTTTACAATGAGCAGTTCTTC. This rearrangement joins TRBV7-7 to TRBJ2-1; TRBD2 aligns across 16 bases. Looked up from germline, CDR1 is SSHAT and CDR2 is FNYEAQ (reference sequence). This CDR3 is built from 20 residues.

The chain carries TRBV6-1 and TRBJ2-7; a possible D gene is TRBD2 (5 bases). Trimming removed 1 base at V and 3 bases at J, with 16 bases between. The CDR3 spans 16 residues. In germline, CDR1 is MNHNS, CDR2 SASEGT. CDR3 sequence (DNA): TGTGCCAGCAGTGAAGTTCGGGGTAGCAGATACTACGAGCAGTACTTC. Translated: CASSEVRGSRYYEQYF.

V usage is TRBV7-5 and J usage is TRBJ2-7; whether TRBD1, the table's D call, matches the DNA was not checked. TRBV7-5 is classified as a pseudogene. This CDR3 spans 13 amino acids. The CDR3 is CVRSLGQSYEQYF. The CDR3 DNA is TGTGTCAGAAGCTTAGGACAGTCCTACGAGCAGTACTTC.

The chain joins TRBV9 to TRBJ2-5; D uncertain. V was shortened by 2 bases and J by 5 bases, with 16 bases between the two germline ends. The germline V gene encodes CDR1 SGDLS and CDR2 YYNGEE. The CDR3 covers 15 residues. The CDR3: CASSVGPEVRETQYF. CDR3 nucleotides: TGTGCCAGCAGCGTGGGCCCGGAAGTAAGGGAGACCCAGTACTTC.

The CDR3 nucleotides are TGCAGCGTGCTCGGGGGTATGAACACTGAAGCTTTCTTT. This translates into CSVLGGMNTEAFF. The chain combines TRBV29-1 with TRBJ1-1; D is perhaps TRBD1 (5 bases). The germline gives CDR1 SQVTM, CDR2 ANQGSEA. The CDR3 contains 13 residues. The V and J ends lost 6 bases and 0 bases respectively, with 11 bases between them.

This chain joins TRBV6-1 and TRBJ1-1; 7 nucleotides align to TRBD1. There are 13 residues in the CDR3. Germline V gene sequence: CDR1 MNHNS, CDR2 SASEGT. V trimming: 5 bases; J trimming: 1 base; junction bases outside the gene matches: 1. The CDR3, as DNA: TGTGCCAGCAGTACAGGGGCGAACACTGAAGCTTTCTTT. As protein: CASSTGANTEAFF.

This clone has just a few counts. This CDR3 reads CASSLDGTGRGEQYF. The DNA for the CDR3 is TGCGCCAGCAGCCTGGATGGGACAGGGAGAGGCGAGCAGTACTTC. The rearrangement joins TRBV5-1 to TRBJ2-7, with 9 bases matching TRBD1. Per the germline V gene, CDR1 is SGHRS and CDR2 is YFSETQ. V lost 4 bases to trimming and J lost 6 bases; unmatched junction nucleotides: 11. The CDR3 extends over 15 amino acids.

This clone was seen once. The chain is built from TRBV2 and TRBJ1-1; D is ambiguous. The CDR3 sequence is 14 residues long. Per germline, CDR1 SNHLY and CDR2 FYNNEI. Between the trimmed V and J ends, which lost 2 bases and 0 bases, there was a span of 7 bases. In nucleotides, the CDR3 is TGTGCCAGCAGTGAACGGCGGATGAACACTGAAGCTTTCTTT. Encoded protein: CASSERRMNTEAFF.

This clone was counted only a few times. The chain is built from TRBV5-1 and TRBJ1-1, with 8 bases that match TRBD1. The CDR3 runs 16 residues. Germline V lookup: CDR1 SGHRS, CDR2 YFSETQ. J was trimmed by 0 bases and V by 4 bases; bases with no gene match: 8. The CDR3, as DNA: TGCGCCAGCAGCCAAGGGACAGGCCACATGAACACTGAAGCTTTCTTT. Translating it yields CASSQGTGHMNTEAFF.

This clone has only a few counts. CDR3 nucleotides: TGTGCCAGCAGGGCGACAGGGGGCATTGAAAACACCATATATTTT. Translation gives CASRATGGIENTIYF. The chain is built from TRBV2 and TRBJ1-3, with 10 bases matching TRBD1. Germline CDR1 is SNHLY and CDR2 is FYNNEI. This CDR3 has 15 amino acids. V lost 6 bases, J lost 6 bases, and 8 bases stayed unmatched.

The genes are TRBV27 and TRBJ1-3, with TRBD1 matching over 7 bases. The V gene's germline CDR1 is MNHEY and CDR2 SMNVEV (reference sequence). The CDR3 has 18 residues. With V trimmed by 6 bases and J by 0 bases, 14 bases remained unmatched. CDR3 nucleotides: TGTGCCAGCAGCCCAATGGTGGGACAGCTAAGCTCTGGAAACACCATATATTTT. Its protein product is CASSPMVGQLSSGNTIYF.

V and J are TRBV14 and TRBJ2-5, with 7 bases that match TRBD1. With 2 bases clipped from V and 1 base from J, the junction kept 4 bases outside the gene matches. The CDR3 sequence is 15 residues long. CDR1 SGHDN and CDR2 FVKESK come from the germline V gene. CDR3 bases: TGTGCCAGCAGCCAATTGACAGGGCCCCAAGAGACCCAGTACTTC. As protein: CASSQLTGPQETQYF.

The V gene is TRBV7-8, the J gene TRBJ1-5; TRBD1 agrees at 12 bases. The CDR3 has 19 amino acids. Germline assignment: CDR1 SGHVS and CDR2 FQNEAQ. After removal of 4 bases from V and 5 bases from J, the junction contained 15 bases not matched to a gene. The CDR3 protein is CASSSGGTGGDFGYQPQHF. CDR3 in DNA: TGTGCCAGCAGCTCCGGAGGGACAGGGGGCGATTTTGGGTATCAGCCCCAGCATTTT.

J is TRBJ1-1 and V is TRBV5-1; D is possibly TRBD1 (5 bases). Per the germline V gene, CDR1 is SGHRS and CDR2 is YFSETQ. The CDR3 spans 15 residues. Trimming shortened V by 0 bases and J by 0 bases, and 9 bases separated the two germline ends. The DNA of the CDR3 is TGCGCCAGCAGCTTGGATGCAGGGATGAACACTGAAGCTTTCTTT. This encodes CASSLDAGMNTEAFF.

The V call is TRBV7-8, the J call TRBJ1-2; D is unresolved. This CDR3 has 17 amino acids. CDR1 is SGHVS and CDR2 is FQNEAQ in the germline V gene. Trimming stripped 3 bases from V and 5 bases from J, with 22 bases between. DNA of the CDR3: TGTGCCAGCAGCTTCCAGTTTGTGGGAGGGAGGCTTTATGGCTACACCTTC. It specifies CASSFQFVGGRLYGYTF.

The sample holds a few counts of this clone. V is TRBV27 and J is TRBJ2-5; the match to TRBD2 covers 8 bases. This CDR3 is built from 13 residues. Germline CDR1 reads MNHEY; CDR2 reads SMNVEV (reference sequence). V lost 6 bases, J lost 5 bases, and 5 bases stayed unmatched. CDR3 protein: CASSPGGWETQYF. In DNA, the CDR3 is TGTGCCAGCAGCCCGGGGGGGTGGGAGACCCAGTACTTC.

This clone was detected once. The chain combines TRBV18 with TRBJ1-2; 9 nucleotides agree with TRBD1. CDR1 is KGHSH, CDR2 LQKENI, per germline. This CDR3 region has 15 residues. V was clipped by 2 bases and J by 7 bases; unmatched bases: 8. The chain's CDR3 is CASSPGTGGALGYTF. The CDR3, as DNA: TGTGCCAGCTCACCAGGAACAGGGGGCGCACTTGGCTACACCTTC. Supplemented by reference TRBV18 and TRBJ1-2, the full variable domain reads NAGVMQNPRHLVRRRGQEARLRCSPMKGHSHVYWYRQLPEEGLKFMVYLQKENIIDESGMPKERFSAEFPKEGPSILRIQQVVRGDSAAYFCASSPGTGGALGYTFGSGTRLTVV.

The chain employs TRBV15 and TRBJ2-7; 8 bases align to TRBD1. Per the germline V gene, CDR1 is LNHNV and CDR2 is YYDKDF (reference sequence). The CDR3 has 14 residues. V shed 7 bases and J 2 bases; nucleotides not matched to a gene: 7. CDR3 sequence: CATNRDRFTYEQYF. The DNA for the CDR3 is TGTGCCACCAACCGGGACAGGTTTACCTACGAGCAGTACTTC.

The chain uses TRBV4-1 and TRBJ1-1; 7 bases align to TRBD1. Trimming removed 4 bases from V and 1 base from J; junction bases left unmatched: 0. Germline lookup yields CDR1 MGHRA and CDR2 YSYEKL. The CDR3 is 13 residues long. CDR3: CASSRDRNTEAFF. The CDR3 DNA reads TGCGCCAGCAGCCGGGACAGGAACACTGAAGCTTTCTTT.

A note on this clone: The germline gene is not matched at one end of the junction; a read error may be the cause. The chain recombines TRBV30 with TRBJ2-4; TRBD1 matches 10 bases. This CDR3 contains 12 residues. Germline values: CDR1 GTSNPN, CDR2 SVGIG (reference sequence). The CDR3 DNA is TGTGCCGGGGACAGGGGAGGGAACAGTCAGTACTTC. It encodes CAGDRGGNSQYF.

This chain uses TRBV6-6 with TRBJ2-3; tentative D call: TRBD1 (6 bases). CDR1 is MNHNY, CDR2 SVGAGI, per germline (reference sequence). Trimming removed 0 bases at V and 6 bases at J, with 10 bases between. The CDR3 has 14 amino acids. As DNA, the CDR3 is TGTGCCAGCAGTTACTCTCAGGGGTGGGATACGCAGTATTTT. Translated, it gives CASSYSQGWDTQYF.

This clone occurred a few times. The J gene is TRBJ2-7, the V gene TRBV7-2; 11 nucleotides align to TRBD2. Germline assignment: CDR1 SGHTA and CDR2 FQGNSA. Trimming removed 5 bases from V and 7 bases from J; junction bases left unmatched: 10. This CDR3 contains 15 residues. The CDR3 spells CASSPNSGGAEEQYF. CDR3 nucleotides: TGTGCCAGCAGCCCTAATAGCGGGGGGGCTGAAGAGCAGTACTTC.

The chain carries TRBV5-6 and TRBJ1-2; 8 positions match TRBD1. V dropped 0 bases and J dropped 3; count of bases not matched to a gene: 10. Per the germline V gene, CDR1 is SGHDT and CDR2 is YYEEEE. The CDR3 covers 17 residues. The CDR3 is CASSLGIWPGGDYGYTF. The CDR3 bases are TGTGCCAGCAGCTTGGGTATATGGCCAGGGGGCGACTATGGCTACACCTTC.

This chain joins TRBV6-1 and TRBJ1-2; 8 bases align to TRBD1. CDR1 MNHNS and CDR2 SASEGT come from the germline V gene. Germline trimming cut 3 bases from V and 4 bases from J; bases unmatched to any gene: 1. The CDR3 runs 13 residues. CDR3 coding DNA: TGTGCCAGCAGTGATGGGACAGGCTATGGCTACACCTTC. Translated, it gives CASSDGTGYGYTF.

This chain uses TRBV5-4 with TRBJ2-2; D might be TRBD1 (6 bases). With 0 bases removed from V and 6 bases from J, the gap between germline ends came to 12 bases. The germline gives CDR1 SGHNT, CDR2 YYREEE (reference sequence). This CDR3 has 15 amino acids. The CDR3 nucleotides read TGTGCCAGCAGCTTGGTGACAGGTGCCGCCGGGGAGCTGTTTTTT. As protein: CASSLVTGAAGELFF.

The rearrangement links TRBV11-2 to TRBJ2-4, with TRBD1 identical over 9 bases. The CDR3 runs 18 residues. The V segment lost 8 bases and the J segment 1 base; nucleotides outside the gene matches: 15. Germline V gives CDR1 SGHAT, CDR2 FQNNGV. CDR3: CASLLGQGSPWAKNIQYF. The DNA of the CDR3 is TGTGCCAGCCTTTTAGGACAGGGGTCCCCGTGGGCCAAAAACATTCAGTACTTC.

This clone has just a few counts. The chain joins TRBV4-1 to TRBJ1-2; 7 bases are shared with TRBD1. The trim removed 3 bases at V and 4 bases at J, leaving 11 bases unmatched. From germline, CDR1 is MGHRA and CDR2 YSYEKL. The CDR3 loop spans 16 amino acids. This CDR3 reads CASSHFGGQAPYGYTF. Written as DNA, the CDR3 is TGCGCCAGCAGCCACTTTGGCGGACAGGCGCCCTATGGCTACACCTTC.